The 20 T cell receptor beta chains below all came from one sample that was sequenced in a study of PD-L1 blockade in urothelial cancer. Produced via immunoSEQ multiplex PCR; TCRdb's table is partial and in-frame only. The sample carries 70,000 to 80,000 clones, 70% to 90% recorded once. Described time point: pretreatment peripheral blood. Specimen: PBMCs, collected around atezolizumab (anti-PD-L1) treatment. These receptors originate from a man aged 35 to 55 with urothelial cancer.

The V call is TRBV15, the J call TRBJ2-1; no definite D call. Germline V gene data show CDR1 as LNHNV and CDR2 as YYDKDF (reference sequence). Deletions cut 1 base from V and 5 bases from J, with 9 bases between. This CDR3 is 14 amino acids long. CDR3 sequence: CATSRVGRNNEQFF. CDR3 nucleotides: TGTGCCACCAGCAGAGTGGGCCGGAACAATGAGCAGTTCTTC.

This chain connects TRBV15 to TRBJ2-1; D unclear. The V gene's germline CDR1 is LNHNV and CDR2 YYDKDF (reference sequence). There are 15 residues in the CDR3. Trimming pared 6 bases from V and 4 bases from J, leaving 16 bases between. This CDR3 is CATRNSFDWYNEQFF. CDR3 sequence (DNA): TGTGCCACCAGGAACTCCTTCGACTGGTACAATGAGCAGTTCTTC.

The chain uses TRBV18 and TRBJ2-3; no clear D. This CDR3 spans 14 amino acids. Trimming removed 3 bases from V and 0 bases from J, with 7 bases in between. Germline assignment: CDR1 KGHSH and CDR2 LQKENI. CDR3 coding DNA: TGTGCCAGCTCACCCCGCAGTAGCACAGATACGCAGTATTTT. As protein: CASSPRSSTDTQYF.

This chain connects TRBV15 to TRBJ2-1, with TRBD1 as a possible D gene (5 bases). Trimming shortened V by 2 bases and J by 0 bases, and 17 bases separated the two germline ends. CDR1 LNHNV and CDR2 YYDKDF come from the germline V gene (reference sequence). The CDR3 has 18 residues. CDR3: CATSRSHTDRSSYNEQFF. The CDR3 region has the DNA TGTGCCACCAGCAGATCTCATACCGACAGAAGCTCCTACAATGAGCAGTTCTTC.

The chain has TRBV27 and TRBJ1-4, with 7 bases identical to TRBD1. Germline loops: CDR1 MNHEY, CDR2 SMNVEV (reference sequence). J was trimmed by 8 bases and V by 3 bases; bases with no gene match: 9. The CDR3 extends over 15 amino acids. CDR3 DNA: TGTGCCAGCAGTTTCGGAGGGGGCGCGAGAGAAAAACTGTTTTTT. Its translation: CASSFGGGAREKLFF.

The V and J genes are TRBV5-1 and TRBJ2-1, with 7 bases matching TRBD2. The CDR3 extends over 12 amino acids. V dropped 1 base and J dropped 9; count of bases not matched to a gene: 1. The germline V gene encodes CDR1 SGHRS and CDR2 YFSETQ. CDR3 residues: CASSLPGGEQFF. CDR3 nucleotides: TGCGCCAGCAGCTTGCCGGGGGGTGAGCAGTTCTTC.

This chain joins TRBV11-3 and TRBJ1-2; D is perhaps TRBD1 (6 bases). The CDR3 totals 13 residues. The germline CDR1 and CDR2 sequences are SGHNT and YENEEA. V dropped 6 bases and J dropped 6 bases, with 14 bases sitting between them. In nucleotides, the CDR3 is TGTGCCAGCAGGTTACAGGGATGGGATGGCTACACCTTC. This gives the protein CASRLQGWDGYTF. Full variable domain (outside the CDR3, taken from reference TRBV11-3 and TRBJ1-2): EAGVVQSPRYKIIEKKQPVAFWCNPISGHNTLYWYLQNLGQGPELLIRYENEEAVDDSQLPKDRFSAERLKGVDSTLKIQPAELGDSAVYLCASRLQGWDGYTFGSGTRLTVV.

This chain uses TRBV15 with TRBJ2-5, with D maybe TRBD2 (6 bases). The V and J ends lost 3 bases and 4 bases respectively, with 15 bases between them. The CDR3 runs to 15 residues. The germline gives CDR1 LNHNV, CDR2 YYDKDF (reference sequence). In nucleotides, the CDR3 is TGTGCCACCAGCAGGATGTCAACGCGGGGAGAGACCCAGTACTTC. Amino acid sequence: CATSRMSTRGETQYF.

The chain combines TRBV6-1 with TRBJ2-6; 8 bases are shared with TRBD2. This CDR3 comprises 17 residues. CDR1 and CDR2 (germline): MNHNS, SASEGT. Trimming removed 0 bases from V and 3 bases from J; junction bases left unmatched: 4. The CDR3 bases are TGTGCCAGCAGTGAAGCGAAGCGGGAGAGTGGGGCCAACGTCCTGACTTTC. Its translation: CASSEAKRESGANVLTF.

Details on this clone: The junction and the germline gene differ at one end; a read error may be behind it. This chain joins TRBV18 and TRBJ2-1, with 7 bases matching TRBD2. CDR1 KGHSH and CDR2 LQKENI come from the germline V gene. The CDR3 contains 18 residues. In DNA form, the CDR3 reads TGTGTCAGCTCACCCCTCCGGGGCGGGAGCGGAGGCCACAATGAGCAGTTCTTC. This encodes CVSSPLRGGSGGHNEQFF.

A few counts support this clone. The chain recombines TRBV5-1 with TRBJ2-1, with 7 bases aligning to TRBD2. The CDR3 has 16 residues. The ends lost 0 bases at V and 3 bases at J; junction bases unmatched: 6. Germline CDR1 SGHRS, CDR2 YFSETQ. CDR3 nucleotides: TGCGCCAGCAGCTTGGCCCTGGGGAGGGACTACAATGAGCAGTTCTTC. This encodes CASSLALGRDYNEQFF.

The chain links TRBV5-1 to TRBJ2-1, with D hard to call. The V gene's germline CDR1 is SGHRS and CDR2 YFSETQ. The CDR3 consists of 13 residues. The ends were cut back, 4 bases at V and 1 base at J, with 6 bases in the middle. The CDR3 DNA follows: TGCGCCAGCAGCCCTAGTTCCTACAATGAGCAGTTCTTC. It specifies CASSPSSYNEQFF.

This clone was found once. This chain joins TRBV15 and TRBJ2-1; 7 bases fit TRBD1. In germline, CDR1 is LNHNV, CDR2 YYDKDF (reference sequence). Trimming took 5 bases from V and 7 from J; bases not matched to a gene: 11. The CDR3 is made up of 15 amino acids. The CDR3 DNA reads TGTGCCACCAGCGGTGGGACAGCCGCGCGGAATGAGCAGTTCTTC. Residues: CATSGGTAARNEQFF.

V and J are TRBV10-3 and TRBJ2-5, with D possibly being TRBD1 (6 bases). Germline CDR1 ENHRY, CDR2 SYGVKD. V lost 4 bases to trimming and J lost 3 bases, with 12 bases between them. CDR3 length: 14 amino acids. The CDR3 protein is CAISGTRQEETQYF. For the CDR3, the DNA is TGTGCCATCAGTGGGACTCGACAGGAAGAGACCCAGTACTTC.

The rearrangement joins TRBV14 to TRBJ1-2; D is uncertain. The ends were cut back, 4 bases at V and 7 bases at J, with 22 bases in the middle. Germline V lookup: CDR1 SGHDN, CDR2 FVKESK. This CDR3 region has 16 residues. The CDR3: CASSLPVVGPGSGYTF. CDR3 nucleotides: TGTGCCAGCAGCCTCCCGGTCGTCGGCCCCGGGTCTGGCTACACCTTC.

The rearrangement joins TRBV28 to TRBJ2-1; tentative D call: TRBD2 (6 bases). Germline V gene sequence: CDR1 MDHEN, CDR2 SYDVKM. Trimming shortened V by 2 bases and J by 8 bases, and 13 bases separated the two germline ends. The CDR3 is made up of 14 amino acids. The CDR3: CASSLVEGGHEQFF. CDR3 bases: TGTGCCAGCAGTTTAGTAGAGGGAGGTCATGAGCAGTTCTTC.

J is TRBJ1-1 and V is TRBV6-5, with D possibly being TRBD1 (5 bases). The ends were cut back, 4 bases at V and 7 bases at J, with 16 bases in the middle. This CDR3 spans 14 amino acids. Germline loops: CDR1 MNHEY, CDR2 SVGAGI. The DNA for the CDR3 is TGTGCCAGCAGTTCTACAGGCCGGAGGGGTGAAGCTTTCTTT. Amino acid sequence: CASSSTGRRGEAFF.

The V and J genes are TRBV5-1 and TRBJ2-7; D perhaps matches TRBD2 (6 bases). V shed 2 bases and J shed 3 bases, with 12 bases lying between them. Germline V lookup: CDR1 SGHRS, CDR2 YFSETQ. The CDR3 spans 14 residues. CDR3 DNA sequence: TGCGCCAGCAGCTTCGGGGGAGGCTACTACGAGCAGTACTTC. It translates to CASSFGGGYYEQYF.

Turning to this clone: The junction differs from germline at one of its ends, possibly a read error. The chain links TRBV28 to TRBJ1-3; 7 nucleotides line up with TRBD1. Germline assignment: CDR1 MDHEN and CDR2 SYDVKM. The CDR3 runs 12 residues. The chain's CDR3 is CASSGGLAPFNF. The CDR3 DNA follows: TGTGCCAGTTCAGGGGGACTAGCCCCGTTCAATTTT.

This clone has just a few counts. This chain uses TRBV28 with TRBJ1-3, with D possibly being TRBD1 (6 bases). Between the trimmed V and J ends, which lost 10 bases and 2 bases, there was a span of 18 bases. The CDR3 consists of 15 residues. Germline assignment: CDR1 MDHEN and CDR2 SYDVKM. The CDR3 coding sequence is TGTGCCACCCAAGGGGGAAGGACGGCTGGAAACACCATATATTTT. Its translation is CATQGGRTAGNTIYF.